This is a list of T cell receptor beta chains from one sample in a study of CXCR3-negative and CXCR3-positive naive CD8 T cells. TCRdb reprocessed the 5' RACE reads, with one entry per CDR3 protein and no DNA. Recorded for this sample: roughly 29,000 distinct CDR3 sequences. Sequenced material: memory CD8+ T cells from blood. These TCRs come from a human donor in good health. Some clones in this sample may be carry-over from other donors' samples. Both conserved end residues are part of each CDR3.

J gene | CDR3 length | V gene | CDR3 protein
TRBJ2-1 | 13 | TRBV10-3 | CAISVGSYNEQFF
TRBJ2-1 | 15 | TRBV4-3 | CASSQDLAGANEQFF
TRBJ1-2 | 11 | TRBV20-1 | CSAREDRSYTF
TRBJ2-5 | 12 | TRBV29-1 | CSVDREDETQYF
TRBJ2-1 | 13 | TRBV4-3 | CASSHGVYNEQFF
TRBJ2-2 | 14 | TRBV27 | CASSFDSNTGELFF
TRBJ2-1 | 15 | TRBV20-1 | CSARHIGGANNEQFF
TRBJ2-5 | 18 | TRBV4-1 | CASSLQVPGGGRRETQYF
TRBJ1-1 | 16 | TRBV12-3/TRBV12-4 | CASQTGEEDMNTEAFF
TRBJ2-7 | 14 | TRBV5-4 | CASRVTSVSYEQYF
TRBJ2-1 | 17 | TRBV6-4 | CPSSDSSSGGGLDEQFF
TRBJ2-1 | 15 | TRBV20-1 | CRAPGALSSYNEQFF
TRBJ1-1 | 15 | TRBV12-3/TRBV12-4 | CASSLRSAGPTEAFF
TRBJ2-1 | 13 | TRBV6-5 | CASWGSSYNEQFF
TRBJ2-3 | 13 | TRBV29-1 | CSVEGASTDTQYF
TRBJ1-5 | 14 | TRBV15 | CATSRTGSNQPQHF
TRBJ2-1 | 12 | TRBV7-9 | CASSWVANEQFF
TRBJ1-2 | 12 | TRBV28 | CASSLDYYGYTF
TRBJ2-5 | 15 | TRBV30 | CAWSVFRDYKETQYF
TRBJ2-7 | 14 | TRBV7-8 | CASSPYTEYYEQYF
TRBJ1-2 | 17 | TRBV9 | CASSVATEKETNYGYTF
TRBJ2-5 | 13 | TRBV29-1 | CSARRRVQETQYF
TRBJ1-1 | 16 | TRBV28 | CASSPLGTGLDTEAFF
TRBJ1-2 | 13 | TRBV11-2 | CASSLGEYYGYTF
TRBJ2-7 | 14 | TRBV20-1 | CSARVRVASYEQYF
TRBJ2-2 | 13 | TRBV29-1 | CSTSQKNTGELFF
TRBJ2-7 | 14 | TRBV15 | CATSARGTDYEQYF
TRBJ1-2 | 14 | TRBV11-1 | CASSTTVTNYGYTF
TRBJ2-7 | 12 | TRBV7-2 | CASSLTPSEQYF